Reported below is one T cell receptor (beta chain). The data were taken from a study of blood T cell repertoires in COVID-19. Study-wide context: Nucleic acid was either cDNA or gDNA, and it came from T cells, B-cell-depleted T cells, or PBMCs.

This CDR3 is built from 18 residues. Losses at the gene ends were 5 bases for V and 4 bases for J; bases not matched to a gene: 14. CDR1 and CDR2 from the germline V gene are SGHTA and FQGTGA. How the authors handled the data: The authors estimated nucleated cell counts from reference gene primer amplification. Assay used: immunoSEQ multiplex PCR; TCRdb lists only in-frame clones, some missing. The V and J calls and clone size are taken from that table; D and trimming were inferred from the DNA. The sample carries fewer than 300,000 clones, roughly 80% recorded once. The specimen was peripheral blood. V and J are TRBV7-3 and TRBJ2-5; TRBD2 aligns across 12 bases. The receptor was isolated from a woman between 50 and 59 years old who had recovered from COVID-19. CDR3 sequence reads: CASSHGASGRGSIETQYF. CDR3 sequence (DNA): TGTGCCAGCAGCCATGGGGCTAGCGGGAGGGGAAGTATAGAGACCCAGTACTTC.